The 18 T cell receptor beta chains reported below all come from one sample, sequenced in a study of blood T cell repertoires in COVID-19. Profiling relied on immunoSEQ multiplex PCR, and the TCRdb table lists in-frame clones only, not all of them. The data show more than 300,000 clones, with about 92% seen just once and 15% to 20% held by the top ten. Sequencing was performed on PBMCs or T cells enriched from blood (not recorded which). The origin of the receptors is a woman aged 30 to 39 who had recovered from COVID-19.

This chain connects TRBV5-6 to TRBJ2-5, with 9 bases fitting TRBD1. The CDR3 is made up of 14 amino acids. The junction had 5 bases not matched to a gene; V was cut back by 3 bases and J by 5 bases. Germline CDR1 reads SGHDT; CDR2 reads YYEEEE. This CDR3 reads CASSWGQGRETQYF. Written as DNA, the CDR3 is TGTGCCAGCAGCTGGGGACAGGGAAGGGAGACCCAGTACTTC.

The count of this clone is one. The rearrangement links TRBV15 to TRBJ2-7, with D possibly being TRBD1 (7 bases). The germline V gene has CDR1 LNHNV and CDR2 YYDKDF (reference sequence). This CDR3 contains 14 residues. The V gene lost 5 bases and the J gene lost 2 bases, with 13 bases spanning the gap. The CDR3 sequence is CATSGQEGPYEQYF. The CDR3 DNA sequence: TGTGCCACCAGCGGACAGGAGGGGCCCTACGAGCAGTACTTC. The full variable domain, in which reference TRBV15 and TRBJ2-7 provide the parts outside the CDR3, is DAMVIQNPRYQVTQFGKPVTLSCSQTLNHNVMYWYQQKSSQAPKLLFHYYDKDFNNEADTPDNFQSRRPNTSFCFLDIRSPGLGDTAMYLCATSGQEGPYEQYFGPGTRLTVT.

CDR3 sequence reads: CASSPPGQGDYGYTF. In nucleotides, the CDR3 is TGTGCCAGCAGCCCGCCGGGACAGGGAGACTATGGCTACACCTTC. The J gene is TRBJ1-2, the V gene TRBV28; TRBD1 matches 9 bases. V lost 6 bases, J lost 3 bases, and 8 bases stayed unmatched. The CDR3 has 15 residues. CDR1 is MDHEN and CDR2 is SYDVKM in the germline V gene.

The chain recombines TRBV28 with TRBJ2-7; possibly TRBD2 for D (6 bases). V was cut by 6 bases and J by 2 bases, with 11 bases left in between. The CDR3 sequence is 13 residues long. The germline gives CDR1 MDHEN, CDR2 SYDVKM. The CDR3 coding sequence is TGTGCCAGCAGCCGGGGACTCCCCTACGAGCAGTACTTC. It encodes CASSRGLPYEQYF.

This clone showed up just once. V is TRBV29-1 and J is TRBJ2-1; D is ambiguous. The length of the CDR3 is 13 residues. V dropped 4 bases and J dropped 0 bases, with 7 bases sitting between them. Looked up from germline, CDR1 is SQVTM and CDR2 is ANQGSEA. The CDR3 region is CSVARFSYNEQFF. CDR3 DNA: TGCAGCGTTGCTAGGTTCTCCTACAATGAGCAGTTCTTC.

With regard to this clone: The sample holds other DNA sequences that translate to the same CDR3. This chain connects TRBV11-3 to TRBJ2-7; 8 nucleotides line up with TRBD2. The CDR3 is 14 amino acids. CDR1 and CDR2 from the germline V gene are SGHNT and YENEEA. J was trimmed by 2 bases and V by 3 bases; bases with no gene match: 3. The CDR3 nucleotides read TGTGCCAGCAGCTTGGCGGGGGGCCCCTACGAGCAGTACTTC. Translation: CASSLAGGPYEQYF.

The CDR3 reads CASSLGQAPLYNEQFF. In nucleotides, the CDR3 is TGTGCCAGCAGCTTAGGACAGGCGCCTCTTTACAATGAGCAGTTCTTC. This chain links TRBV11-2 with TRBJ2-1; D is perhaps TRBD1 (6 bases). Germline CDR1 is SGHAT and CDR2 is FQNNGV. CDR3 length: 16 amino acids. V was trimmed by 1 base and J by 4 bases, leaving 14 bases between them.

CDR3 protein: CASSDWNQPQHF. CDR3 sequence (DNA): TGTGCCAGTTCAGATTGGAATCAGCCCCAGCATTTT. The chain links TRBV19 to TRBJ1-5; D is ambiguous. Germline CDR1 LNHDA, CDR2 SQIVND (reference sequence). The V and J ends lost 8 bases and 4 bases respectively, with 9 bases between them. This CDR3 contains 12 residues.

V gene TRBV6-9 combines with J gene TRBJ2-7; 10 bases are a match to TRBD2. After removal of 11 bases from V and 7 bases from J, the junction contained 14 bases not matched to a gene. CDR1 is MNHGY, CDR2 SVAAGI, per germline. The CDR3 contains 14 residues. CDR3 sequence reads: CAAPSPAGGTEQYF. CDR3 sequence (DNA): TGTGCCGCCCCCTCCCCAGCGGGAGGGACTGAGCAGTACTTC.

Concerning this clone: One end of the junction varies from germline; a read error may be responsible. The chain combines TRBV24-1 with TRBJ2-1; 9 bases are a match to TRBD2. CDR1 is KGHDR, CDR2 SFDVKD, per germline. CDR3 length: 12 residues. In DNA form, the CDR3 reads TGTGCCACCAGTTCCCGTGCGGGGGGGCTTCTCTTC. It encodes CATSSRAGGLLF.

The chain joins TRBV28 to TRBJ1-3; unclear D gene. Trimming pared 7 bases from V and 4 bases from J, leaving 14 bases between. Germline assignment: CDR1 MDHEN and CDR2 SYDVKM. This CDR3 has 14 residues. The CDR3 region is CASMGPGVGNTIYF. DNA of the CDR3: TGTGCCAGCATGGGCCCCGGGGTAGGAAACACCATATATTTT. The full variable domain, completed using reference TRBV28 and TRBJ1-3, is DVKVTQSSRYLVKRTGEKVFLECVQDMDHENMFWYRQDPGLGLRLIYFSYDVKMKEKGDIPEGYSVSREKKERFSLILESASTNQTSMYLCASMGPGVGNTIYFGEGSWLTVV.

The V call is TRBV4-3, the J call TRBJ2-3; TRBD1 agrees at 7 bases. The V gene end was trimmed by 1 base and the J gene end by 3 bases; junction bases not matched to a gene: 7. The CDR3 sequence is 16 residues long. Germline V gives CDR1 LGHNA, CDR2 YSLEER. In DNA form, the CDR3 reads TGCGCCAGCAGCCAAGGAGGGGGCCACCCAACAGATACGCAGTATTTT. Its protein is CASSQGGGHPTDTQYF.

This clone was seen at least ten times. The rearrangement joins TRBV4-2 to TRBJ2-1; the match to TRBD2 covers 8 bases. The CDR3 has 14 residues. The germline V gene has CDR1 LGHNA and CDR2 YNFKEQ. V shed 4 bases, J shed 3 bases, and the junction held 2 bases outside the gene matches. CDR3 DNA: TGTGCCAGCAGCCCGGGGGGGATCTACAATGAGCAGTTCTTC. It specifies CASSPGGIYNEQFF.

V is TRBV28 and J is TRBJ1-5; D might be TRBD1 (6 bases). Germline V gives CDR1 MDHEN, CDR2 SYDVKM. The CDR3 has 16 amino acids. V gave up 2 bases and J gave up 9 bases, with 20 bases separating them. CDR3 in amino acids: CASSLGTGPFNRPQHF. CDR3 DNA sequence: TGTGCCAGCAGTTTAGGCACAGGGCCCTTCAATAGGCCCCAGCATTTT.

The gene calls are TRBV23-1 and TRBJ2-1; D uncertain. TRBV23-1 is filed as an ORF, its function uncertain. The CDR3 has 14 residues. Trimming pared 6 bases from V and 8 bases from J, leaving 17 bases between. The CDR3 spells CASRMGGHWDEQFF. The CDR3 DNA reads TGCGCCAGCAGAATGGGTGGGCATTGGGATGAGCAGTTCTTC.

CDR3 residues: CASSLGGGGASTEAFF. CDR3 nucleotide sequence: TGTGCCAGCAGCTTGGGAGGAGGGGGCGCGAGCACTGAAGCTTTCTTT. This chain uses TRBV5-4 with TRBJ1-1, with 7 bases aligning to TRBD1. With V trimmed by 0 bases and J by 4 bases, 9 bases remained unmatched. Germline-derived CDR1 and CDR2 are SGHNT and YYREEE (reference sequence). CDR3 length: 16 amino acids.

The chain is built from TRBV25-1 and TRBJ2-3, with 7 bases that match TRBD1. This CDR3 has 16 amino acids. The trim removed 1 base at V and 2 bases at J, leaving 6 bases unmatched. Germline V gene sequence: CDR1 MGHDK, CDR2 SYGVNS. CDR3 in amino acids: CASSEFQGQTTDTQYF. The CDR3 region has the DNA TGTGCCAGCAGTGAATTCCAGGGACAGACCACAGATACGCAGTATTTT.

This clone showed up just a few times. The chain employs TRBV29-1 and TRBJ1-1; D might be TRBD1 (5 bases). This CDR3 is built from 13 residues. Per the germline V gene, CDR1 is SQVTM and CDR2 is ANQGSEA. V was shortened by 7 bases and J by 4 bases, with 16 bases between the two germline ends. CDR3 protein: CSGRRPGGTEAFF. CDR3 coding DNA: TGCAGCGGCCGCAGGCCGGGGGGCACTGAAGCTTTCTTT.